The 23 T cell receptor beta chains presented below share a single source sample, sequenced in a study of regulatory T cells in long-lasting Graves disease. The sample's time point: newly diagnosed GD, antithyroid drugs for less than 3 months. PBMCs provided the RNA from which the TCR library was made. HTBI primers from iRepertoire and Arm-PCR of CDR3 regions yielded the TCR beta libraries. TCRdb fed the multiplex PCR reads into MiXCR, producing one record per CDR3 protein. The table records 350,000 to 550,000 distinct CDR3 sequences, under 15% of them present only once. A further study also used this sample, focusing on T cells in Graves' hyperthyroidism and ophthalmopathy.

Sequencing was performed on peripheral blood mononuclear cells (PBMCs), taken at new diagnosis, from a patient treated with antithyroid drugs. The source is a woman aged 30 to 39 with Graves disease.

This clonotype was recorded at least ten times. The rearrangement uses TRBV7-8 and TRBJ2-7; D unclear. CDR1 is SGHVS, CDR2 FQNEAQ, per germline. Trimming removed 1 base from V and 4 bases from J, with 11 bases in between. This CDR3 spans 14 amino acids. CDR3 residues: CASSLGSSGYEQYF. DNA of the CDR3: TGTGCCAGCAGCTTAGGCTCCTCCGGGTACGAGCAGTACTTC. Together with reference TRBV7-8 and TRBJ2-7, the CDR3 gives the full variable domain: GAGVSQSPRYKVAKRGQDVALRCDPISGHVSLFWYQQALGQGPEFLTYFQNEAQLDKSGLPSDRFFAERPEGSVSTLKIQRTQQEDSAVYLCASSLGSSGYEQYFGPGTRLTVT.

This clonotype was observed at least ten times. The chain couples TRBV6-5 to TRBJ2-7; TRBD2 matches 9 bases. Per the germline V gene, CDR1 is MNHEY and CDR2 is SVGAGI. This CDR3 has 15 amino acids. V was clipped by 2 bases and J by 0 bases; unmatched bases: 2. As DNA, the CDR3 is TGTGCCAGCAGTTACACTAGCGGGTTCTCCTACGAGCAGTACTTC. The encoded protein is CASSYTSGFSYEQYF.

The table lists this clonotype with many counts. The chain combines TRBV5-1 with TRBJ2-3; TRBD1 or TRBD2 may be the D gene (5 bases each). From germline, CDR1 is SGHRS and CDR2 YFSETQ. Trimming removed 4 bases at V and 1 base at J, with 13 bases between. This CDR3 is 15 amino acids long. The CDR3, as DNA: TGCGCCAGCAGCACCCTCTCGGGACGCACAGATACGCAGTATTTT. This encodes CASSTLSGRTDTQYF.

The sample holds many counts of this clonotype. V is TRBV12-3 or TRBV12-4 and J is TRBJ2-7; D might be TRBD1 or TRBD2, each matching 5 bases. This CDR3 has 15 amino acids. The V end was cut by 5 bases, the J end by 4 bases, with 18 bases between. The DNA for the CDR3 is TGTGCCAGCAGTATCCGGGGCGCCGGTACATACGAGCAGTACTTC. Protein product: CASSIRGAGTYEQYF.

In its sample, this clonotype was seen many times. The V gene is TRBV20-1, the J gene TRBJ2-7; possibly TRBD2 for D (6 bases). The length of the CDR3 is 14 residues. Germline CDR1 and CDR2: DFQATT and SNEGSKA (reference sequence). Trimming pared 2 bases from V and 0 bases from J, leaving 11 bases between. The CDR3 reads CSARSRDFSYEQYF. DNA for the CDR3: TGCAGTGCTAGATCCCGGGACTTCTCCTACGAGCAGTACTTC.

Many counts were recorded for this clonotype. V usage is TRBV12-3 or TRBV12-4 and J usage is TRBJ1-1; D unclear. The V gene lost 3 bases and the J gene lost 3 bases, with 8 bases spanning the gap. The length of the CDR3 is 13 residues. In nucleotides, the CDR3 is TGTGCCAGCAGTTTTGGGTCAGACACTGAAGCTTTCTTT. It translates to CASSFGSDTEAFF.

This clonotype has a handful of counts. The V gene is TRBV27, the J gene TRBJ1-2; no reliable D call. Germline V gene sequence: CDR1 MNHEY, CDR2 SMNVEV (reference sequence). There are 13 residues in the CDR3. With 4 bases removed from V and 4 bases from J, the gap between germline ends came to 10 bases. This CDR3 reads CASSSNSLYGYTF. Here the CDR3 DNA reads TGTGCCAGCAGTTCTAACAGCCTCTATGGCTACACCTTC.

This clonotype was picked up a small number of times. The chain recombines TRBV30 with TRBJ2-5, with 9 nucleotides matching TRBD2. This CDR3 is built from 13 residues. With V trimmed by 4 bases and J by 4 bases, 4 bases remained unmatched. The germline V gene has CDR1 GTSNPN and CDR2 SVGIG (reference sequence). The CDR3 DNA sequence: TGTGCCTGGACGGGACTAGCAGCAGAGACCCAGTACTTC. Translating gives CAWTGLAAETQYF.

This clonotype was picked up many times. This sequence joins TRBV24-1 and TRBJ1-1; D gene unclear. V lost 5 bases and J lost 1, with 10 bases in between. Germline V gives CDR1 KGHDR, CDR2 SFDVKD. CDR3 length equals 14 residues. CDR3 region: CATSGPPPNTEAFF. The CDR3 region has the DNA TGTGCCACCAGTGGGCCACCTCCGAACACTGAAGCTTTCTTT.

This clonotype was seen at least ten times. It may be a read error: a sequence one base away is much more abundant. The gene calls are TRBV12-3 or TRBV12-4 and TRBJ2-1, with D hard to call. The CDR3 sequence is 11 residues long. The CDR3 region has the DNA TGTGCCAGCAGCTTAGGCTATGAGCAGTTCTTC. It is translated as CASSLGYEQFF.

J is TRBJ2-1 and V is TRBV4-1, with D maybe TRBD2 (5 bases). Germline V lookup: CDR1 MGHRA, CDR2 YSYEKL. CDR3 length: 17 residues. Trimming cost V 1 base and J 0 bases, with 13 bases left between them. The CDR3 sequence: CASSQGSGVSSYNEQFF. The DNA for the CDR3 is TGCGCCAGCAGCCAAGGATCCGGGGTGAGCTCCTACAATGAGCAGTTCTTC.

The chain has TRBV11-3 and TRBJ2-2, with 7 bases that match TRBD1. CDR1 and CDR2 (germline): SGHNT, YENEEA. The CDR3 totals 18 residues. With V trimmed by 4 bases and J by 0 bases, 11 bases remained unmatched. The CDR3 region has the DNA TGTGCCAGCAGCTCCCTCCTCACCGGGACAGCGAACACCGGGGAGCTGTTTTTT. Translating gives CASSSLLTGTANTGELFF.

In its sample, this clonotype was seen a few times. It may be a read error: a sequence one base away is much more abundant. The CDR3 region is CASRPTGDMGEQFF. CDR3 bases: TGTGCCAGCAGGCCGACAGGGGACATGGGTGAGCAGTTCTTC. The V and J genes are TRBV6-2 or TRBV6-3 and TRBJ2-1; 8 nucleotides align to TRBD1. V lost 6 bases to trimming and J lost 9 bases; unmatched junction nucleotides: 10. CDR3 size: 14 residues. Germline CDR1 and CDR2: MNHEY and SVGEGT.

The genes are TRBV20-1 and TRBJ2-1, with D perhaps matching TRBD2 (6 bases). Germline lookup yields CDR1 DFQATT and CDR2 SNEGSKA (reference sequence). This CDR3 is 13 amino acids long. The V gene lost 4 bases and the J gene lost 8 bases, with 15 bases spanning the gap. The CDR3 nucleotides are TGCAGTGCTAAAACTAGCAGCCGCGATGAGCAGTTCTTC. Amino acid sequence: CSAKTSSRDEQFF.

This clonotype was picked up many times. This sequence joins TRBV18 and TRBJ1-1; D is possibly TRBD1 (5 bases). This CDR3 is built from 14 residues. Looked up from germline, CDR1 is KGHSH and CDR2 is LQKENI. V lost 2 bases and J 3 bases, leaving 10 bases between the germline ends. In nucleotides, the CDR3 is TGTGCCAGCTCACCAGGGAGGGGAGACACTGAAGCTTTCTTT. Its translation is CASSPGRGDTEAFF. The full variable domain, rest sourced from reference TRBV18 and TRBJ1-1, is NAGVMQNPRHLVRRRGQEARLRCSPMKGHSHVYWYRQLPEEGLKFMVYLQKENIIDESGMPKERFSAEFPKEGPSILRIQQVVRGDSAAYFCASSPGRGDTEAFFGQGTRLTVV.

This clonotype was detected ten times or more. The chain carries TRBV5-1 and TRBJ1-1, with TRBD1 matching over 7 bases. Germline CDR1 and CDR2: SGHRS and YFSETQ. V was pared by 0 bases and J by 3 bases, with 5 bases of the junction left unmatched. The CDR3 has 15 residues. Here the CDR3 DNA reads TGCGCCAGCAGCTTGGTAGGCAGGGGGGACACTGAAGCTTTCTTT. Translating it yields CASSLVGRGDTEAFF.

This clonotype was detected ten times or more. This chain joins TRBV11-3 and TRBJ2-3; 10 bases are shared with TRBD2. The end of the DNA fits TRBJ2-7 better, so the J call may be wrong. Germline V gene data show CDR1 as SGHNT and CDR2 as YENEEA. The CDR3 sequence is 15 residues long. The CDR3 sequence: CASSLLSGRAYEQYF. The DNA for the CDR3 is TGTGCCAGCAGCTTACTAAGCGGGAGGGCCTACGAGCAGTACTTC.

This clonotype showed up just a few times. The chain has TRBV5-1 and TRBJ2-7; 10 bases line up with TRBD1. CDR3 length: 15 residues. V lost 2 bases to trimming and J lost 3 bases; unmatched junction nucleotides: 5. CDR1 and CDR2 from the germline V gene are SGHRS and YFSETQ. This CDR3 reads CASSLGTGANYEQYF. CDR3 nucleotide sequence: TGCGCCAGCAGCTTAGGGACAGGGGCAAACTACGAGCAGTACTTC.

The CDR3 DNA reads as TGTGCCAGCTCACCACACCACGGCCTATGGACAGGGGGGGTCACTGAAGCTTTCTTT. It codes for CASSPHHGLWTGGVTEAFF. The J gene is TRBJ1-1, the V gene TRBV18, with TRBD1 identical over 10 bases. The germline V gene has CDR1 KGHSH and CDR2 LQKENI. The trim removed 1 base at V and 4 bases at J, leaving 15 bases unmatched. This CDR3 region has 19 residues.

V usage is TRBV2 and J usage is TRBJ2-2, with 7 bases that match TRBD2. The length of the CDR3 is 14 residues. J lost 2 bases, V lost 6 bases, and 3 bases had no gene match. Germline values: CDR1 SNHLY, CDR2 FYNNEI. The CDR3 sequence: CASRAGDNTGELFF. Written as DNA, the CDR3 is TGTGCCAGCAGGGCGGGAGACAACACCGGGGAGCTGTTTTTT. Using reference TRBV2 and TRBJ2-2 for the parts outside the CDR3, the full variable domain is EPEVTQTPSHQVTQMGQEVILRCVPISNHLYFYWYRQILGQKVEFLVSFYNNEISEKSEIFDDQFSVERPDGSNFTLKIRSTKLEDSAMYFCASRAGDNTGELFFGEGSRLTVL.

This chain connects TRBV11-1 to TRBJ2-7, with no clear D. Trimming pared 3 bases from V and 3 bases from J, leaving 12 bases between. The CDR3 contains 14 residues. Germline V lookup: CDR1 SGHAT, CDR2 FQDESV (reference sequence). The CDR3 is CASSFGYSGYEQYF. The CDR3 coding sequence is TGTGCCAGCAGCTTTGGGTATTCAGGCTACGAGCAGTACTTC.

This chain uses TRBV29-1 with TRBJ2-7; D ambiguous. This CDR3 is 13 amino acids long. The germline gives CDR1 SQVTM, CDR2 ANQGSEA. Deletions cut 4 bases from V and 5 bases from J, with 15 bases between. The CDR3 is CSVVLGSNDEQYF. Written as DNA, the CDR3 is TGCAGCGTTGTATTAGGATCAAACGACGAGCAGTACTTC.

This clonotype was counted a few times. CDR3 nucleotide sequence: TGCGCCAGCAGCTCAAACCCAGGAAGCAATCAGCCCCAGCATTTT. Translated: CASSSNPGSNQPQHF. The V and J genes are TRBV5-1 and TRBJ1-5, with no clear D. The CDR3 sequence is 15 residues long. Trimming pared 3 bases from V and 1 base from J, leaving 11 bases between. CDR1 is SGHRS, CDR2 YFSETQ, per germline.